This is a list of T cell receptor beta chains from one sample in a study of blood T cell repertoires in COVID-19. TCRdb's copy holds only in-frame clones and misses some; the assay was immunoSEQ multiplex PCR. The table records a few hundred thousand clones, around 83% of them present only once. Input material: peripheral blood. The receptors here all came from a woman aged 50 to 60 with acute or convalescent COVID-19. Both conserved end residues are part of each CDR3. D genes are given only for firm matches. Size values are once, few and many counts, or a class for expanded clones, and some rows have none.

V: TRBV10-3; size: -; J: TRBJ2-3; D: TRBD2; DNA: TGTGCCATCAGTGCGGGACTAGCGTCCACAGATACGCAGTATTTT; CDR3: CAISAGLASTDTQYF
V: TRBV4-1; size: -; J: TRBJ2-1; D: TRBD2; DNA: TGCGCCAGCAGCCAAGATTGGGCTAGCGGGGGTTACAATGAGCAGTTCTTC; CDR3: CASSQDWASGGYNEQFF
V: TRBV6-6; size: -; J: TRBJ2-5; D: TRBD2; DNA: TGTGCCAGCAGGCGGGAGGGGGCCTACCAAGAGACCCAGTACTTC; CDR3: CASRREGAYQETQYF
V: TRBV24-1; size: -; J: TRBJ1-2; D: TRBD1; DNA: TGTGCCACCAGTGGTACAGGGGGTTCTAACTATGGCTACACCTTC; CDR3: CATSGTGGSNYGYTF
V: TRBV19; size: once; J: TRBJ1-3; D: TRBD1; DNA: TGTGCCAGTTCCCCGACAGGGACTGGAAACACCATATATTTT; CDR3: CASSPTGTGNTIYF
V: TRBV6-5; size: few; J: TRBJ1-2; D: -; DNA: TGTGCCAGCATAGGACAAGGCTATGGCTACACCTTC; CDR3: CASIGQGYGYTF
V: TRBV7-9; size: -; J: TRBJ2-5; D: TRBD1; DNA: TGTGCCAGCAGCCCGGGACAGGGTTTAGAGACCCAGTACTTC; CDR3: CASSPGQGLETQYF
V: TRBV21-1; size: -; J: TRBJ1-1; D: -; DNA: TGTGCCAGCAGCAAAGCGCCCATGACATACTTCTTTCTAGGGGGGGCAAACACTGAAGCTTTCTTT; CDR3: CASSKAPMTYFFLGGANTEAFF
V: TRBV5-4; size: -; J: TRBJ2-7; D: TRBD1; DNA: TGTGCCAGCAGCGGGGACAGGGGGCAGTACGAGCAGTACTTC; CDR3: CASSGDRGQYEQYF
V: TRBV25-1; size: -; J: TRBJ2-5; D: TRBD2; DNA: TGTGCCAGCAGTGATTTTACTAGCGGGGACCAAGAGACCCAGTACTTC; CDR3: CASSDFTSGDQETQYF
V: TRBV27; size: few; J: TRBJ1-6; D: -; DNA: TGTGCCAGCAGTTTTGCCGGTAATTCACCCCTCCACTTT; CDR3: CASSFAGNSPLHF
V: TRBV18; size: -; J: TRBJ2-4; D: TRBD1; DNA: TGTGCCAGCTCCCTGAACAGGGGTGGGAACATTCAGTACTTC; CDR3: CASSLNRGGNIQYF
V: TRBV19; size: -; J: TRBJ2-1; D: -; DNA: TGTGCCAGTAGTACCTCAGGGACTCTCGACGAGCAGTTCTTC; CDR3: CASSTSGTLDEQFF
V: TRBV7-9; size: once; J: TRBJ1-1; D: -; DNA: TGTGCCAGCAGCATCGTCAACACTGAAGCTTTCTTT; CDR3: CASSIVNTEAFF
V: TRBV18; size: -; J: TRBJ2-5; D: TRBD1; DNA: TGTGCCAGCTCATCGGGGACAGGGTCTAAGGAGACCCAGTACTTC; CDR3: CASSSGTGSKETQYF
V: TRBV5-1; size: few; J: TRBJ1-5; D: -; DNA: TGCGCCAGCACCCCCGGGGGAGTAAATGGGAATCAGCCCCAGCATTTT; CDR3: CASTPGGVNGNQPQHF
V: TRBV2; size: -; J: TRBJ1-6; D: TRBD1; DNA: TGTGCCAGCACCCGACAGGGAGCCTCCAATTCACCCCTCCACTTT; CDR3: CASTRQGASNSPLHF
V: TRBV30; size: -; J: TRBJ1-6; D: -; DNA: TGTGCCTGGAGTCGGGGGGGCTATAATTCACCCCTCCACTTT; CDR3: CAWSRGGYNSPLHF
V: TRBV7-2; size: -; J: TRBJ2-3; D: TRBD2; DNA: TGTGCCAGCAGCTTAGTGGGAACTAGCGGCACAGATACGCAGTATTTT; CDR3: CASSLVGTSGTDTQYF
V: TRBV30; size: -; J: TRBJ1-5; D: TRBD1; DNA: TGTGCCTGGACCGGATCCGGGACAGGAGGCAATCAGCCCCAGCATTTT; CDR3: CAWTGSGTGGNQPQHF
V: TRBV7-2; size: -; J: TRBJ2-3; D: TRBD1; DNA: TGTGCCAGCAGCTTAGCCTTACGACAGGGGAGCACAGATACGCAGTATTTT; CDR3: CASSLALRQGSTDTQYF
V: TRBV6-6; size: -; J: TRBJ2-3; D: TRBD2; DNA: TGTGCCAGCAGTTACTCGGGAGGGGCGCTCACAGATACGCAGTATTTT; CDR3: CASSYSGGALTDTQYF